The source of this T cell receptor (beta chain) is a study of blood T cell repertoires in COVID-19. Study details: The samples span acute and convalescent COVID-19 from the United States, Italy and Spain.

Data came from immunoSEQ multiplex PCR; TCRdb stores just in-frame clones and leaves some out. This table holds about 100,000 clones, approximately 86% found once. This CDR3 is built from 15 residues. V trimming: 4 bases; J trimming: 7 bases; junction bases outside the gene matches: 8. Germline-derived CDR1 and CDR2 are MGHRA and YSYEKL. The source of this sequence is an elderly man with acute or convalescent COVID-19. Sequencing used peripheral blood. V is TRBV4-1 and J is TRBJ2-1, with TRBD2 matching 9 bases. The CDR3 bases are TGCGCCAGCAGCCCCCTAGCGGGAATTGTGAATGAGCAGTTCTTC. As protein: CASSPLAGIVNEQFF.